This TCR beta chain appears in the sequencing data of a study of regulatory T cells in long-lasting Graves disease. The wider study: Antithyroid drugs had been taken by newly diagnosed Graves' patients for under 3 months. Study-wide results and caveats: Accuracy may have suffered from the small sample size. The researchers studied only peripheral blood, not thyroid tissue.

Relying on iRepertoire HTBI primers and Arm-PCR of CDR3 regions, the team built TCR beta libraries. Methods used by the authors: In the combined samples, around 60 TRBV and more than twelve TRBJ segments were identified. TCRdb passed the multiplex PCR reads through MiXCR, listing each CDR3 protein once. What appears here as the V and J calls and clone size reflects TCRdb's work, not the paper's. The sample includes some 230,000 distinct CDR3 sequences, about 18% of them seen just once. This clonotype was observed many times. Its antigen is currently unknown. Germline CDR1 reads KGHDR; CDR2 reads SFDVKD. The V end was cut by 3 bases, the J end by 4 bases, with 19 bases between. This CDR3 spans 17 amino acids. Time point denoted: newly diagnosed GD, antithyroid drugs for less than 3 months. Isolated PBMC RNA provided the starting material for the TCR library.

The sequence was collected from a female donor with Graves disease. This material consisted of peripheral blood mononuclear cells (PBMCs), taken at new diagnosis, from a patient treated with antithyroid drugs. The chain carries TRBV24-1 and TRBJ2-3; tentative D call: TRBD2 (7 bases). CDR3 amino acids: CATSDPSGGPRADTQYF. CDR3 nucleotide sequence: TGTGCCACCAGTGATCCCTCCGGGGGGCCGAGGGCAGATACGCAGTATTTT.